This TCR beta chain originates from a study of blood T cell repertoires in COVID-19 (dated by TCRdb to about 2020). Describing the broader study: Samples from collaborators originated in the United States, Italy and Spain and spanned both the acute and convalescent phases of COVID-19. The material from the prospective study consisted of cDNA or gDNA derived from T cells, B-cell-depleted T cells, or PBMCs. Subjects who had been exposed to COVID-19, were actively infected with it, or had recovered from it provided the deeply sampled blood TCRbeta repertoires that made up the dataset. The repertoires were made available in a free public database intended to serve as a resource for research on the immune response to SARS-CoV-2. Samples were obtained from the ongoing ImmuneRACE study (first 160 participants) and from some 1,200 subjects provided by 6 global collaborators. The sample metadata nearly always contained a de-identified subject ID, COVID-19 status, age in years and sex. Where available, HLA class I and class II types were taken from metadata supplied by the sample provider and were not determined by assay-based typing.

Results and caveats for the whole study, not just this receptor: The quantity of clinical and demographic metadata differed by source and by participant and was supplied without curation.

TCRbeta CDR3 regions were amplified from genomic DNA by means of the immunoSEQ Assay, a bias-controlled multiplex PCR. The original pipeline was this. The number of nucleated cells in each sample was estimated by amplification of reference gene primers within the assay. To quantify the absolute abundance of each unique TCRbeta CDR3 rearrangement, sequence reads were collapsed and filtered. For each sample, productive Simpson clonality was calculated by taking the square root of Simpson's diversity index across productive rearrangements. TCRdb provides this immuneACCESS table in a form limited to in-frame rearrangements. Some clones are lacking; in checked studies, under half of them reflect an unresolved V gene, and why the rest are absent is not known. V and J calls and clone size are given by that table; D and trimming were obtained from the DNA. The table for this sample lists a few hundred thousand clones; around 87% of them were counted only once. In total, the top ten clones hold 2.3% of the sample.

Each collaborating institution followed its own protocols to collect whole blood in K2EDTA tubes. For TCRbeta analysis, collaborators shipped samples as frozen whole blood, isolated PBMCs, or DNA extracted from either of those sample types. The cysteine opens and the phenylalanine closes a CDR3 of 13 amino acids. The DNA shown is the 39-base CDR3, in frame from base 1. V lost 6 bases and J lost 5 bases, and the count of bases not matched to a germline gene is 3. From a lookup of the germline V gene (reference sequence), CDR1 and CDR2 are SEHNR and FQNEAQ. On this clone: The specificity of this receptor is unknown. No base qualities exist here, and no much larger clone lies one base off it.

The rearrangement joined TRBV7-9 to TRBJ2-2; 7 central bases correspond to TRBD1. Sequenced sample: peripheral blood. This clonotype originated in a woman aged 50 to 65 with acute or convalescent COVID-19. CDR3 protein: CASRATGTGELFF. The DNA sequence reads TGTGCCAGCAGAGCGACAGGGACCGGGGAGCTGTTTTTT.